A selection of T cell receptor beta chains follows, all from one sample in a study of OX40 agonist ivuxolimab in advanced cancers. This table comes from immunoSEQ multiplex PCR, and its TCRdb copy is limited to in-frame clones, with some not included. The table has around 71,000 clones, approximately 90% seen once. This sample comprised CD4+ or CD8+ T cells sorted from blood, obtained in a trial of the OX40 agonist ivuxolimab. These receptors were obtained from an adult with an advanced solid tumor such as melanoma, head and neck, liver or kidney cancer. CDR3s include the opening cysteine and the closing phenylalanine or tryptophan. Fields, in order: CDR3 protein, V gene, J gene.

CDR3aa: CASSLRDGNTGELFF; v_gene: TRBV5-1; j_gene: TRBJ2-2
CDR3aa: CASSSPTVDNYGYTF; v_gene: TRBV28; j_gene: TRBJ1-2
CDR3aa: CASSPQSGHSNQPQHF; v_gene: TRBV18; j_gene: TRBJ1-5
CDR3aa: CASSVTTAGTDTQYF; v_gene: TRBV11-2; j_gene: TRBJ2-3
CDR3aa: CASSYSRGIYGYTF; v_gene: TRBV6-5; j_gene: TRBJ1-2
CDR3aa: CASSPTVSGRYEQYF; v_gene: TRBV27; j_gene: TRBJ2-7
CDR3aa: CASSWGRETQYF; v_gene: TRBV2; j_gene: TRBJ2-5
CDR3aa: CASRELAAAYEQYF; v_gene: TRBV5-1; j_gene: TRBJ2-7
CDR3aa: CASSSTSGGNEQFF; v_gene: TRBV7-3; j_gene: TRBJ2-1
CDR3aa: CASSLRPDSYEQYF; v_gene: TRBV27; j_gene: TRBJ2-7
CDR3aa: CASSLLPDTEAFF; v_gene: TRBV7-3; j_gene: TRBJ1-1
CDR3aa: CATKRGGQGHEQYF; v_gene: TRBV6-5; j_gene: TRBJ2-7
CDR3aa: CASSSPGLAGGARETQYF; v_gene: TRBV7-9; j_gene: TRBJ2-5
CDR3aa: CASSLTSAISYEQYF; v_gene: TRBV28; j_gene: TRBJ2-7
CDR3aa: CASSVRDGYTF; v_gene: TRBV6-1; j_gene: TRBJ1-2
CDR3aa: CASSQDRGPTDTQYF; v_gene: TRBV6-1; j_gene: TRBJ2-3
CDR3aa: CASSTRGGGYGYTF; v_gene: TRBV28; j_gene: TRBJ1-2
CDR3aa: CASSSQGDTQYF; v_gene: TRBV7-2; j_gene: TRBJ2-3
CDR3aa: CASGGMNTSNYGYTF; v_gene: TRBV21-1; j_gene: TRBJ1-2
CDR3aa: CASSAPNTGELFF; v_gene: TRBV19; j_gene: TRBJ2-2
CDR3aa: CASSPVDRGYEKLFF; v_gene: TRBV28; j_gene: TRBJ1-4
CDR3aa: CASSLIGVSDTQYF; v_gene: TRBV7-3; j_gene: TRBJ2-3
CDR3aa: CASRIPGGGEAFF; v_gene: TRBV19; j_gene: TRBJ1-1
CDR3aa: CSVHRDGDGYEQYF; v_gene: TRBV29-1; j_gene: TRBJ2-7
CDR3aa: CASFPGASGRWTDTQYF; v_gene: TRBV28; j_gene: TRBJ2-3
CDR3aa: CASSEGQGEAFF; v_gene: TRBV6-4; j_gene: TRBJ1-1
CDR3aa: CASSSGAGGDGYTF; v_gene: TRBV18; j_gene: TRBJ1-2
CDR3aa: CASNDRGTAYEQYF; v_gene: TRBV6-6; j_gene: TRBJ2-7
CDR3aa: CATTTGIWGDTEAFF; v_gene: TRBV19; j_gene: TRBJ1-1
CDR3aa: CSGGENTGELFF; v_gene: TRBV29-1; j_gene: TRBJ2-2
CDR3aa: CASSFTRDRGNTGELFF; v_gene: TRBV7-3; j_gene: TRBJ2-2
CDR3aa: CASSTGQARGYTF; v_gene: TRBV28; j_gene: TRBJ1-2
CDR3aa: CASSIGNLNTEAFF; v_gene: TRBV19; j_gene: TRBJ1-1
CDR3aa: CASSFRLEGWETQYF; v_gene: TRBV5-1; j_gene: TRBJ2-5